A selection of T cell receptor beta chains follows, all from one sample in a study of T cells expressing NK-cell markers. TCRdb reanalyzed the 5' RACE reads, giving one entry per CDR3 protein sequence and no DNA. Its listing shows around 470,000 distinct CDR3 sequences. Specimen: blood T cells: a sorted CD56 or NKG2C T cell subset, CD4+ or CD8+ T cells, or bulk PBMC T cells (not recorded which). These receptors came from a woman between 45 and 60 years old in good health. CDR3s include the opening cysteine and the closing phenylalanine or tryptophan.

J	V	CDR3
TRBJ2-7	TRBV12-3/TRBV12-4	CASSLGPIGVEQYF
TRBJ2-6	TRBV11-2	CASSIYRGSGANVLTF
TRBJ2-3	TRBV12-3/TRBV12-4	CASRWTGIDTQYF
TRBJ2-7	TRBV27	CASSTGTGGLREQYF
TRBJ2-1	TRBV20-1	CSARRRGSSYNEQFF
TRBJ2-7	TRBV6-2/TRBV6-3	CASGPDWGLYEQYF
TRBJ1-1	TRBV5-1	CASSLQPGTANTEAFF
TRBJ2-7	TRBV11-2	CASSLEGTSGLRRSSYEQYF
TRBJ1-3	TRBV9	CASREDRGNTIYF
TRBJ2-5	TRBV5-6	CASIYGTSPQETQYF
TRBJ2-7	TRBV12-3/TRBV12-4	CASTIQGYEQYF
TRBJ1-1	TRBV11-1	CASRDLNTEAFF
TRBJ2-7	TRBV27	CASSLLPPGLAAYEQYF
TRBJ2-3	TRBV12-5	CASGAADTQYF
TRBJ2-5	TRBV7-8	CASSNAIAKYQETQYF
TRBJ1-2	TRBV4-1	CASSQIAGGRNYGYTF
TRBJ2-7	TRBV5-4	CASSRGQTIYEQYF
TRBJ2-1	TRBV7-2	CASSSPGRLNEQFF
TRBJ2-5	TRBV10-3	CAISESTDGGTQYF
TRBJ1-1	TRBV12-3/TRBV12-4	CASSPTQLVAGAEAFF
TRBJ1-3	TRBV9	CASSVEPAGNTIYF
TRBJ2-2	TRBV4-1	CASSQERVGTGELFF
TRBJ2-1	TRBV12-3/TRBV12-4	CASSLTGGPWEQFF
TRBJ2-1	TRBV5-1	CASSSDGGSYNEQFF
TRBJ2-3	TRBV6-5	CASSYDPARTDTQYF
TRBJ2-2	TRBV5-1	CASSSGPGLAGYGNTGELFF
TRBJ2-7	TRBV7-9	CASSGSNNEQYF
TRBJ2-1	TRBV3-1	CASSGLQNEQFF
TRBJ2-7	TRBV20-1	CSARDDAYEQYF
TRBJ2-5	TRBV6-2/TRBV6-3	CASKMDDQETQYF
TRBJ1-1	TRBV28	CASSLSGYNTEAFF
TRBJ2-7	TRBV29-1	CSGLGQGFGEQYF
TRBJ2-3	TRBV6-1	CASSERVGNTDTQYF
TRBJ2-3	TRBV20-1	CSARKSSSGMTNTQYF
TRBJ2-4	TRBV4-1	CASSQPETKFTKNIQYF
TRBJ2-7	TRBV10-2	CASRDNYEQYF
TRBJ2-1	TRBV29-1	CSVSPGLGNNEQFF